This T cell receptor beta chain was sequenced in a study of blood T cell repertoires in COVID-19. Across the whole study: Acute and convalescent COVID-19 specimens originated in the United States, Italy and Spain. From T cells, B-cell-depleted T cells, or PBMCs came the material, which was cDNA or gDNA.

Authors' data handling: Cell counts per sample came from amplifying reference gene primers. Only in-frame clones appear in the TCRdb table, and some are missing; sequencing was by immunoSEQ multiplex PCR. Clone size and V and J calls were adopted from that table, with D and trimming inferred from the DNA. The data show fewer than 55,000 clones, 70% to 90% seen once. The CDR3 is 16 amino acids. Losses at the gene ends were 5 bases for V and 8 bases for J; bases not matched to a gene: 15. Germline CDR1 reads SEHNR; CDR2 reads FQNEAQ (reference sequence). The clonotype was recovered from a man aged 45 to 65 with active COVID-19. The sequenced sample consisted of peripheral blood. The genes are TRBV7-9 and TRBJ2-1, with 7 bases that match TRBD2. This CDR3 is CASSAIGEGKSDEQFF. The CDR3 DNA sequence: TGTGCCAGCAGCGCCATCGGGGAGGGGAAATCGGATGAGCAGTTCTTC.